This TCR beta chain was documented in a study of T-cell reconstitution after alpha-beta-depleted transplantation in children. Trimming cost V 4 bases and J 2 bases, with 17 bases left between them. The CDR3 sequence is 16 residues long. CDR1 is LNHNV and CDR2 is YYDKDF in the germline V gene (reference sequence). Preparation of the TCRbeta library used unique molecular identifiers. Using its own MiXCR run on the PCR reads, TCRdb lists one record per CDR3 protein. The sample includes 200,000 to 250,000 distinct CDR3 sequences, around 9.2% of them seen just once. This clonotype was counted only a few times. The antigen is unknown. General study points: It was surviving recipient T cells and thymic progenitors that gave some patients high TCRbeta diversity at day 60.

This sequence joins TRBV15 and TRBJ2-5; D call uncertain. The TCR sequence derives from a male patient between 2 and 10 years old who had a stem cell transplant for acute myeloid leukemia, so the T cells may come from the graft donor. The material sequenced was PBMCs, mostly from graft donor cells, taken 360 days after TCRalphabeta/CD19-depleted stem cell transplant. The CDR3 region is CATSTLDGGEQETQYF. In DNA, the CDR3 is TGTGCCACCAGCACCCTGGACGGCGGAGAACAAGAGACCCAGTACTTC.